The 9 T cell receptor beta chains below were found in one sample sequenced in a study of metastatic and nonmetastatic thyroid tumors. The entire patient cohort was treatment-naive prior to thyroid surgery. Using MiXCR, TCRdb reanalyzed the PCR reads. The sample lists 3,500 to 5,000 clones; 22% were seen once. What was sequenced was tumor tissue. The receptors derive from a female donor with papillary thyroid cancer or a benign thyroid nodule (not recorded which). Some clones in this sample may be carry-over from other donors' samples.

The chain couples TRBV7-3 to TRBJ2-2, with 9 bases matching TRBD2. V shed 5 bases and J 9 bases; nucleotides not matched to a gene: 7. Germline V gene sequence: CDR1 SGHTA, CDR2 FQGTGA. The CDR3 runs 14 residues. The CDR3 protein is CASSPTSGPRELFF. The CDR3 DNA sequence: TGTGCCAGCAGCCCGACTAGCGGCCCCCGGGAGCTGTTTTTT.

The V gene is TRBV9, the J gene TRBJ2-3; perhaps D is TRBD1 or TRBD2 (6 bases each). V was pared by 3 bases and J by 4 bases, with 21 bases between. Germline CDR1 and CDR2: SGDLS and YYNGEE. The CDR3 has 17 amino acids. The CDR3 reads CASSAPGGTPRADTQYF. In DNA form, the CDR3 reads TGTGCCAGCAGCGCACCTGGCGGGACACCGAGGGCAGATACGCAGTATTTT.

By its share, this clone is large (0.1 to 1%). This rearrangement joins TRBV5-1 to TRBJ1-2; the D is unclear. Germline V gene lookup returns CDR1 SGHRS and CDR2 YFSETQ. This CDR3 has 18 residues. Trimming took off 0 bases at V and 8 bases at J, with 26 bases between the two ends. The DNA of the CDR3 is TGCGCCAGCAGCTTGGGGAGTTTCCCCCAGACCACGATGGGGGGCTACACCTTC. It encodes CASSLGSFPQTTMGGYTF.

The rearrangement links TRBV9 to TRBJ1-3; D is perhaps TRBD1 (5 bases). Germline CDR1 is SGDLS and CDR2 is YYNGEE. Trimming cost V 0 bases and J 3 bases, with 16 bases left between them. The CDR3 is 17 residues long. CDR3 sequence reads: CASSVGDPGWGGNTIYF. The CDR3 DNA reads as TGTGCCAGCAGCGTAGGAGATCCAGGGTGGGGTGGAAACACCATATATTTT.

In its sample, this clone was seen a few times. V and J are TRBV15 and TRBJ2-1, with 13 bases that match TRBD2. This CDR3 has 15 amino acids. The V segment lost 3 bases and the J segment 4 bases; nucleotides outside the gene matches: 0. Germline V CDR1 and CDR2: LNHNV, YYDKDF (reference sequence). The CDR3 reads CATSRGLAGYNEQFF. In DNA form, the CDR3 reads TGTGCCACCAGCAGGGGACTAGCGGGATACAATGAGCAGTTCTTC.

The chain links TRBV20-1 to TRBJ2-5, with 12 bases identical to TRBD2. The CDR3 is 17 amino acids. Germline V gene sequence: CDR1 DFQATT, CDR2 SNEGSKA (reference sequence). After removal of 3 bases from V and 5 bases from J, the junction contained 13 bases not matched to a gene. The CDR3 is CSASRRLAGVVGETQYF. CDR3 in DNA: TGCAGTGCTAGCCGGCGACTAGCGGGAGTAGTGGGGGAGACCCAGTACTTC.

This clone has just a few counts. V gene TRBV6-1 combines with J gene TRBJ1-1; 8 nucleotides agree with TRBD1. Germline V gene data show CDR1 as MNHNS and CDR2 as SASEGT. Germline trimming cut 5 bases from V and 0 bases from J; bases unmatched to any gene: 5. The CDR3 runs 15 residues. CDR3 coding DNA: TGTGCCAGCAGTCGACAGGGGACGGTGAACACTGAAGCTTTCTTT. As protein: CASSRQGTVNTEAFF.

The chain has TRBV11-3 and TRBJ1-1; D ambiguous. This CDR3 contains 16 residues. V shed 0 bases and J shed 1 base, with 12 bases lying between them. Germline V gives CDR1 SGHNT, CDR2 YENEEA. The CDR3 sequence is CASSLDRRTRNTEAFF. As DNA, the CDR3 is TGTGCCAGCAGCTTAGATCGGAGGACGCGGAACACTGAAGCTTTCTTT.

The V gene is TRBV19, the J gene TRBJ2-1; D may be TRBD1 (6 bases). Germline V gene sequence: CDR1 LNHDA, CDR2 SQIVND (reference sequence). CDR3 size: 13 residues. The V and J ends lost 5 bases and 9 bases respectively, with 14 bases between them. The CDR3 DNA is TGTGCCAGTAGTGGTGGTAGCAGGGGTGAGCAGTTCTTC. This sequence encodes CASSGGSRGEQFF.